This T cell receptor (beta chain) was found in a study of shared clonotypes between healthy human individuals. Findings and caveats of the study: It was the non-shared clonotypes that had lower generation probabilities than clonotypes shared by all four donors. Clonotype sharing across donors was expected to vary with sequencing depth. Only blood underwent sampling, and tissue repertoires likely differ.

The table came from immunoSEQ multiplex PCR; TCRdb's copy has only in-frame clones and leaves some out. The repertoire consists of 2,100,000 or so clones, with nearly 97% occurring once and the leading ten covering roughly 0.13%. Notes on this clone: The antigen is not known.

Germline values: CDR1 MNHNS, CDR2 SASEGT. CDR3 length: 15 amino acids. With V trimmed by 8 bases and J by 8 bases, 14 bases remained unmatched. The clonotype originates from a man aged 18 to 29 in good health. Input material: naive CD4+ T cells sorted from blood. Indicated subset: CD45RA+ positively selected. The chain carries TRBV6-1 and TRBJ2-1; the match to TRBD2 covers 8 bases. The CDR3 here is CASQIWRSGSDEQFF. CDR3 coding DNA: TGTGCCAGCCAGATTTGGAGAAGCGGGAGCGATGAGCAGTTCTTC.